The 5 T cell receptor beta chains in this list originate from one sample, sequenced in a study of blood T cells in healthy people across ages. Using a J-beta primer mix together with a sample-barcoded 5' primer, a second PCR was run for roughly 6 to 11 cycles. TCRdb itself ran the 5' RACE reads through MiXCR, one entry per CDR3 protein. The data show 750,000 to 950,000 distinct CDR3 sequences, about 29% seen once. These data are also associated with another study on T cells of mothers and their children.

Sequencing input: blood. Receptors were obtained from a woman aged 40 to 55 in good health.

This clonotype has just a few counts. Sequence at one end of the junction differs from germline and may be a read error. The chain employs TRBV4-2 and TRBJ2-7; 10 nucleotides agree with TRBD2. The length of the CDR3 is 16 residues. The germline gives CDR1 LGHNA, CDR2 YNFKEQ. Here the CDR3 reads CANSQGLAGDSYEQYF. DNA of the CDR3: TGTGCCAACAGCCAAGGGCTAGCGGGGGACTCCTACGAGCAGTACTTC.

This clonotype was seen ten or more times. CDR3 residues: CSATGQVPLPYSNQPQHF. The CDR3 DNA reads TGCAGTGCTACGGGACAGGTCCCCTTACCCTATAGCAATCAGCCCCAGCATTTT. The chain is built from TRBV20-1 and TRBJ1-5; 8 bases map to TRBD1. The germline gives CDR1 DFQATT, CDR2 SNEGSKA (reference sequence). This CDR3 region has 18 residues. The V segment lost 4 bases and the J segment 0 bases; nucleotides outside the gene matches: 14.

This clonotype has only a few counts. The CDR3 is CASRWGQGLNSPLHF. The CDR3 nucleotides are TGCGCCAGCAGGTGGGGACAGGGGCTGAATTCACCCCTCCACTTT. The rearrangement uses TRBV5-1 and TRBJ1-6; TRBD1 aligns across 10 bases. The CDR3 covers 15 residues. Looked up from germline, CDR1 is SGHRS and CDR2 is YFSETQ. V dropped 5 bases and J dropped 7; count of bases not matched to a gene: 6.

This clonotype has just one count. The J gene is TRBJ1-6, the V gene TRBV7-9; maybe TRBD1 (6 bases). The CDR3 has 13 residues. CDR1 is SEHNR and CDR2 is FQNEAQ in the germline V gene (reference sequence). V lost 6 bases, J lost 8 bases, and 11 bases lay in between. The CDR3 nucleotides read TGTGCCAGCAGTTATAACAGGGATTCACCCCTCCACTTT. Amino acids: CASSYNRDSPLHF.

This clonotype has ten or more counts. V gene TRBV7-9 combines with J gene TRBJ2-7, with D uncertain. The CDR3 runs 16 residues. CDR1 is SEHNR, CDR2 FQNEAQ, per germline (reference sequence). Trimming pared 3 bases from V and 2 bases from J, leaving 17 bases between. CDR3 in DNA: TGTGCCAGCAGCTTGATGTTCACCAAAATTACCTACGAGCAGTACTTC. It is translated as CASSLMFTKITYEQYF.